One sample yielded the 32 T cell receptor beta chains listed below, sequenced in a study of shared clonotypes between healthy human individuals. Method: immunoSEQ multiplex PCR; TCRdb's copy keeps in-frame clones and lacks some. The profile shows around 1.1 million clones, about 80% of them singletons. The sample consisted of memory CD4+ T cells from PBMCs. Subset in this sample: CD45RA-negative fraction. Source of these receptors: a young man in good health. Some clones in this sample may be carry-over from other donors' samples.

This clone was counted many times. This chain connects TRBV20-1 to TRBJ1-1, with D tentatively TRBD1 (6 bases). CDR3 length equals 10 residues. Germline CDR1 reads DFQATT; CDR2 reads SNEGSKA (reference sequence). Here the CDR3 DNA reads TGCAGGGCACAGGGACCTGAAGCTTTCTTT. It is translated as CRAQGPEAFF.

As for this clone: The sample has other DNA sequences that encode this CDR3 too. This chain joins TRBV9 and TRBJ2-1, with 10 bases aligning to TRBD2. J lost 2 bases, V lost 3 bases, and 2 bases had no gene match. The CDR3 is 15 amino acids. Looked up from germline, CDR1 is SGDLS and CDR2 is YYNGEE. The CDR3 sequence is CASSASGSPYNEQFF. CDR3 sequence (DNA): TGTGCCAGCAGCGCTAGCGGGAGTCCCTACAATGAGCAGTTCTTC.

Notes on this clone: Other DNA sequences in this specimen translate into the identical CDR3. The rearrangement joins TRBV5-1 to TRBJ2-5; D is unresolved. Germline CDR1 and CDR2: SGHRS and YFSETQ. V lost 0 bases to trimming and J lost 5 bases, with 11 bases between them. The CDR3 loop spans 14 amino acids. CDR3 sequence: CASSLASGRETQYF. In DNA form, the CDR3 reads TGCGCCAGCAGCTTGGCTAGTGGTAGGGAGACCCAGTACTTC.

J is TRBJ1-3 and V is TRBV28, with TRBD1 as a possible D gene (5 bases). Trimming took off 4 bases at V and 0 bases at J, with 16 bases between the two ends. Germline V CDR1 and CDR2: MDHEN, SYDVKM. This CDR3 comprises 17 residues. The CDR3 is CASSSFEGRSSGNTIYF. DNA for the CDR3: TGTGCCAGCAGTTCGTTCGAGGGACGTTCCTCTGGAAACACCATATATTTT. Combining the CDR3 with reference TRBV28 and TRBJ1-3 gives the whole variable domain DVKVTQSSRYLVKRTGEKVFLECVQDMDHENMFWYRQDPGLGLRLIYFSYDVKMKEKGDIPEGYSVSREKKERFSLILESASTNQTSMYLCASSSFEGRSSGNTIYFGEGSWLTVV.

This clone has just a few counts. This rearrangement joins TRBV7-9 to TRBJ1-2, with 11 bases aligning to TRBD1. The CDR3 loop spans 15 amino acids. V was clipped by 6 bases and J by 5 bases; unmatched bases: 8. Germline-derived CDR1 and CDR2 are SEHNR and FQNEAQ (reference sequence). Written as DNA, the CDR3 is TGTGCCAGCAGACCCGGGACAGGGGGGCGTTATGGCTACACCTTC. Translated, it gives CASRPGTGGRYGYTF. The full variable domain, with the rest looked up from reference TRBV7-9 and TRBJ1-2, is DTGVSQNPRHKITKRGQNVTFRCDPISEHNRLYWYRQTLGQGPEFLTYFQNEAQLEKSRLLSDRFSAERPKGSFSTLEIQRTEQGDSAMYLCASRPGTGGRYGYTFGSGTRLTVV.

A word on this clone: A much larger clone differs from this one at a single base, so this may be a read error. This CDR3 is also generated by other DNA sequences in the sample. The chain joins TRBV28 to TRBJ2-5; D not resolved. Germline values: CDR1 MDHEN, CDR2 SYDVKM. This CDR3 is 11 amino acids long. The V end lost 6 bases, the J end lost 2 bases, and 4 bases lay between the germline ends. In DNA, the CDR3 is TGTGCCAGCAGCGCACAAGAGACCCAGTACTTC. This sequence encodes CASSAQETQYF.

The chain employs TRBV5-3 and TRBJ1-2; no definite D call. TRBV5-3 falls under the ORF class, with uncertain function. V was pared by 8 bases and J by 7 bases, with 12 bases between. The CDR3 is 11 amino acids. CDR3 sequence reads: CASSVTGGYTF. CDR3 DNA sequence: TGTGCCAGCAGCGTCACGGGTGGCTACACCTTC.

In nucleotides, the CDR3 is TGTGCCAGCAGCTTCGGGCTAGCGGGAAGGGAGACCCAGTACTTC. Protein sequence: CASSFGLAGRETQYF. This chain uses TRBV7-2 with TRBJ2-5; 9 bases are a match to TRBD2. There are 15 residues in the CDR3. Germline CDR1 reads SGHTA; CDR2 reads FQGNSA. Losses at the gene ends were 3 bases for V and 5 bases for J; bases not matched to a gene: 7.

The rearrangement uses TRBV14 and TRBJ2-5, with a tentative D call TRBD1 (6 bases). This CDR3 is 12 amino acids long. Germline V gene lookup returns CDR1 SGHDN and CDR2 FVKESK. The V and J ends lost 8 bases and 2 bases respectively, with 9 bases between them. CDR3 in amino acids: CASGQIQETQYF. The CDR3 bases are TGTGCCAGCGGACAGATTCAAGAGACCCAGTACTTC.

V gene TRBV18 combines with J gene TRBJ2-5; D remains unclear. The V end was cut by 3 bases, the J end by 2 bases, with 13 bases between. The CDR3 consists of 15 residues. Germline V CDR1 and CDR2: KGHSH, LQKENI. The DNA for the CDR3 is TGTGCCAGCTCACCCAATACGGACCCACAAGAGACCCAGTACTTC. Protein sequence: CASSPNTDPQETQYF.

As regards this clone: A read error likely explains this, since a far larger clone differs by one base. The rearrangement links TRBV28 to TRBJ2-3, with D perhaps matching TRBD2 (5 bases). From germline, CDR1 is MDHEN and CDR2 SYDVKM. V lost 7 bases, J lost 1 base, and 15 bases lay in between. The CDR3 consists of 15 residues. The CDR3 coding sequence is TGTGCCAGCAAATCGGACTGTTTTCGCACAGATACGCAGTATTTT. It encodes CASKSDCFRTDTQYF.

The rearrangement joins TRBV6-6 to TRBJ2-3, with 10 bases lining up with TRBD2. Trimming took 7 bases from V and 4 from J; bases not matched to a gene: 8. Per germline, CDR1 MNHNY and CDR2 SVGAGI (reference sequence). This CDR3 has 15 residues. Here the CDR3 reads CASTPSGSRPDTQYF. The CDR3 DNA follows: TGTGCCAGCACCCCTAGCGGGAGTCGCCCAGATACGCAGTATTTT.

The rearrangement uses TRBV5-1 and TRBJ2-1; 7 bases map to TRBD1. Trimming cost V 6 bases and J 6 bases; bases outside gene matches: 12. There are 15 residues in the CDR3. Germline V gives CDR1 SGHRS, CDR2 YFSETQ. CDR3 DNA sequence: TGCGCCAGCACCCCAACACTTTCAGGGGGCAATGAGCAGTTCTTC. Translated, it gives CASTPTLSGGNEQFF. The full variable domain, with the rest looked up from reference TRBV5-1 and TRBJ2-1, is KAGVTQTPRYLIKTRGQQVTLSCSPISGHRSVSWYQQTPGQGLQFLFEYFSETQRNKGNFPGRFSGRQFSNSRSEMNVSTLELGDSALYLCASTPTLSGGNEQFFGPGTRLTVL.

This rearrangement joins TRBV6-6 to TRBJ1-2; D perhaps matches TRBD1 (5 bases). V lost 5 bases and J lost 2, with 9 bases in between. Per germline, CDR1 MNHNY and CDR2 SVGAGI (reference sequence). This CDR3 region has 13 residues. CDR3 sequence (DNA): TGTGCCAGCAGTGTGGGGCAAAACTATGGCTACACCTTC. The encoded protein is CASSVGQNYGYTF.

This clone has only a few counts. The J gene is TRBJ1-4, the V gene TRBV7-6, with D maybe TRBD1 (5 bases). CDR3 length: 16 residues. Per the germline V gene, CDR1 is SGHVS and CDR2 is FNYEAQ. Trimming removed 5 bases from V and 4 bases from J, with 17 bases in between. This chain's CDR3 is CASSTTQGRYNEKLFF. The CDR3 DNA reads as TGTGCCAGCAGCACGACCCAGGGACGGTATAATGAAAAACTGTTTTTT.

CDR3 loop: CASSLRGHGQGDPTGELFF. Here the CDR3 DNA reads TGCGCCAGCAGCTTGAGGGGCCATGGGCAGGGGGATCCCACCGGGGAGCTGTTTTTT. This sequence joins TRBV5-1 and TRBJ2-2; 7 bases agree with TRBD1. V lost 1 base and J lost 4; bases outside the gene matches: 16. The length of the CDR3 is 19 residues. Germline values: CDR1 SGHRS, CDR2 YFSETQ.

V usage is TRBV6-5 and J usage is TRBJ2-7; D not resolved. V lost 6 bases, J lost 7 bases, and 13 bases lay in between. Germline V gives CDR1 MNHEY, CDR2 SVGAGI. CDR3 length: 12 amino acids. The CDR3 reads CASRNSRLEQYF. The CDR3 DNA reads as TGTGCCAGCAGGAACAGCCGCCTGGAGCAGTACTTC.

The rearrangement joins TRBV30 to TRBJ1-3; tentatively, D is TRBD1 (5 bases). The CDR3 sequence is 13 residues long. V was pared by 4 bases and J by 2 bases, with 9 bases between. Per germline, CDR1 GTSNPN and CDR2 SVGIG (reference sequence). The CDR3 loop reads CAWILGAGNTIYF. In DNA form, the CDR3 reads TGTGCCTGGATTTTGGGGGCTGGAAACACCATATATTTT.

V usage is TRBV12-5 and J usage is TRBJ2-7; 8 bases fit TRBD1. The CDR3 totals 19 residues. The junction had 18 bases not matched to a gene; V was cut back by 0 bases and J by 5 bases. Looked up from germline, CDR1 is LGHNT and CDR2 is FRNRAP. The CDR3 protein is CASGLVPTNPGAGGHEQYF. CDR3 sequence (DNA): TGTGCTAGTGGTTTGGTTCCAACGAACCCAGGGGCAGGGGGCCACGAGCAGTACTTC.

This rearrangement joins TRBV5-4 to TRBJ2-1; 11 nucleotides align to TRBD2. This CDR3 has 15 amino acids. The germline V gene encodes CDR1 SGHNT and CDR2 YYREEE (reference sequence). J gave up 4 bases and V 4 bases, and 4 bases lay outside the gene matches. The CDR3 DNA reads TGTGCCAGCAGCGACACTAGCGGGAGATACAATGAGCAGTTCTTC. Translation: CASSDTSGRYNEQFF.

The V and J genes are TRBV7-8 and TRBJ1-1; 8 nucleotides agree with TRBD1. V lost 6 bases to trimming and J lost 4 bases; unmatched junction nucleotides: 7. CDR3 length: 14 residues. The V gene's germline CDR1 is SGHVS and CDR2 FQNEAQ. In DNA, the CDR3 is TGTGCCAGCAGGCAACAGGGGGAAGGCACTGAAGCTTTCTTT. Its translation: CASRQQGEGTEAFF.

The chain employs TRBV29-1 and TRBJ2-3; no reliable D call. Germline V lookup: CDR1 SQVTM, CDR2 ANQGSEA. V was trimmed by 8 bases and J by 2 bases, leaving 11 bases between them. The CDR3 is 12 amino acids. CDR3 bases: TGCAGCACCCGGACGAACACAGATACGCAGTATTTT. Translation: CSTRTNTDTQYF.

This chain connects TRBV5-4 to TRBJ2-7; TRBD2 aligns across 7 bases. The CDR3 length is 14 residues. Germline assignment: CDR1 SGHNT and CDR2 YYREEE (reference sequence). The J segment lost 6 bases and the V segment lost 2 bases, leaving 8 bases of the junction unmatched. The CDR3 nucleotides read TGTGCCAGCAGCTTCGAGGGGACTACACTCGAGCAGTACTTC. It is translated as CASSFEGTTLEQYF.

The rearrangement uses TRBV23-1 and TRBJ2-7; possibly TRBD1 for D (5 bases). TRBV23-1 is assigned to the ORF class and has an uncertain function. CDR3 length equals 12 residues. The ends were cut back, 11 bases at V and 3 bases at J, with 14 bases in the middle. The chain's CDR3 is CAAPQGDYEQYF. CDR3 sequence (DNA): TGCGCCGCTCCCCAAGGGGACTACGAGCAGTACTTC.

V usage is TRBV28 and J usage is TRBJ2-3, with 8 bases lining up with TRBD2. Germline-derived CDR1 and CDR2 are MDHEN and SYDVKM. V gave up 6 bases and J gave up 8 bases; unmatched junction bases: 13. The CDR3 has 15 residues. The CDR3 loop is CASRLGRAGERTQYF. CDR3 coding DNA: TGTGCCAGCAGGCTAGGGCGAGCGGGAGAGCGTACGCAGTATTTT. Complete variable domain (other parts from reference TRBV28 and TRBJ2-3): DVKVTQSSRYLVKRTGEKVFLECVQDMDHENMFWYRQDPGLGLRLIYFSYDVKMKEKGDIPEGYSVSREKKERFSLILESASTNQTSMYLCASRLGRAGERTQYFGPGTRLTVL.

This chain links TRBV27 with TRBJ2-1; 7 positions agree with TRBD2. From germline, CDR1 is MNHEY and CDR2 SMNVEV (reference sequence). The CDR3 is 17 residues long. J gave up 0 bases and V 4 bases, and 9 bases lay outside the gene matches. The CDR3 nucleotides are TGTGCCAGCAGTTCCCCCCGGGGCGGGAGCTCCTACAATGAGCAGTTCTTC. It is translated as CASSSPRGGSSYNEQFF.

The rearrangement joins TRBV7-3 to TRBJ1-6, with D uncertain. Germline V lookup: CDR1 SGHTA, CDR2 FQGTGA. CDR3 size: 14 residues. V lost 6 bases and J lost 5, with 11 bases in between. The CDR3 sequence: CASRHDGNNSPLHF. DNA for the CDR3: TGTGCCAGCAGACACGACGGAAATAATTCACCCCTCCACTTT.

The chain is built from TRBV19 and TRBJ2-7, with D perhaps being TRBD1 or TRBD2 (7 bases each). The CDR3 runs to 14 residues. V lost 5 bases and J lost 2, with 13 bases in between. The germline CDR1 and CDR2 sequences are LNHDA and SQIVND (reference sequence). CDR3 DNA: TGTGCCAGTAGTCCTCAGGGGGGGCCCTACGAGCAGTACTTC. It encodes CASSPQGGPYEQYF.

Comment on this clone: The sample holds other DNA sequences that translate to the same CDR3. The chain recombines TRBV11-2 with TRBJ2-7; D is ambiguous. The ends were cut back, 1 base at V and 3 bases at J, with 10 bases in the middle. Germline V gene lookup returns CDR1 SGHAT and CDR2 FQNNGV. There are 14 residues in the CDR3. The CDR3 protein is CASSLGLGNYEQYF. The CDR3 DNA sequence: TGTGCCAGCAGCTTAGGGCTTGGAAACTACGAGCAGTACTTC.

The chain joins TRBV10-3 to TRBJ1-6; no clear D gene. The CDR3 spans 18 residues. The germline gives CDR1 ENHRY, CDR2 SYGVKD. Trimming removed 1 base at V and 0 bases at J, with 13 bases between. In DNA, the CDR3 is TGTGCCATCAGTGAGTACCCCGCCGGTGGCTCCTATAATTCACCCCTCCACTTT. This codes for CAISEYPAGGSYNSPLHF.

The genes are TRBV30 and TRBJ1-2, with D possibly TRBD1 on 6 matching bases. The V end was cut by 6 bases, the J end by 8 bases, with 16 bases between. Germline V gives CDR1 GTSNPN, CDR2 SVGIG (reference sequence). This CDR3 is built from 12 residues. The CDR3 nucleotides read TGTGCCTGTCTGATCAGGGGCAACGGCTACACCTTC. It is translated as CACLIRGNGYTF.

The V and J genes are TRBV9 and TRBJ2-2; no clear D gene. V was pared by 4 bases and J by 0 bases, with 13 bases between. Germline V lookup: CDR1 SGDLS, CDR2 YYNGEE. The CDR3 totals 16 residues. The CDR3 DNA reads TGTGCCAGCAGCCCTCACGTCAGCCCGAACACCGGGGAGCTGTTTTTT. Translating gives CASSPHVSPNTGELFF.